Given below is one TCR beta chain in context. The antigen remains unidentified. Sequencing used immunoSEQ multiplex PCR; TCRdb keeps in-frame clones, though not all of them. This sample has around 150,000 clones, with roughly nine tenths found just once. This CDR3 spans 15 amino acids. The germline V and J ends were trimmed by 2 bases and 2 bases, with 12 bases remaining between them. The germline CDR1 and CDR2 sequences are MNHNS and SASEGT. The data stem from a study of cytomegalovirus exposure and HLA in healthy donors. Turning to the study itself: The same platform was used for the 130 or so validation repertoires and the roughly 700 first-cohort repertoires, a later analysis reported. General study points: A few CMV-associated chains proved CMV antigen-specific in vitro. In the 120 or so validation repertoires, approximately 93% of cluster scores exceeded 0, per a later analysis. The investigators catalogued under 200 TCR beta chains as cytomegalovirus-associated.

The V and J genes are TRBV6-1 and TRBJ2-5; D is tentatively TRBD1 or TRBD2 (7 bases each). The sample taken for sequencing was PBMCs. The sequence was obtained from a woman aged 25 to 39 in good health and CMV-seronegative. CDR3 nucleotide sequence: TGTGCCAGCAGTGAACAGGGGGGGAGACAAGAGACCCAGTACTTC. It is translated as CASSEQGGRQETQYF.